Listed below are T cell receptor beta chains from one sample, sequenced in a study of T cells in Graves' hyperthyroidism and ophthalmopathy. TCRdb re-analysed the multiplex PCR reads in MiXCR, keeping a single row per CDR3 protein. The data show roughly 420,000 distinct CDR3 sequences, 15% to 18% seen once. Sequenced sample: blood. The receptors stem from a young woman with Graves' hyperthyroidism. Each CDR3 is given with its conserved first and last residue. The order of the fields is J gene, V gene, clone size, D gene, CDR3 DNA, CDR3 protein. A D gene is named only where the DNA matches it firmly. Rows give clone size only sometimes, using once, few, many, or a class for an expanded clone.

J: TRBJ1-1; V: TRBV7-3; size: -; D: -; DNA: TGTGCCAGCAGCTTAAATGGACAGTTGAACACTGAAGCTTTCTTT; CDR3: CASSLNGQLNTEAFF
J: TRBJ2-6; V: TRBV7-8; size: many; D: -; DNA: TGTGCCAGCAGCCCCTCTCTAAGGGCCAACGTCCTGACTTTC; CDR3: CASSPSLRANVLTF
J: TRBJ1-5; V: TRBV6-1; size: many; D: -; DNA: TGTGCCAGCAGTTCGAAACGGCGTCAGAGGGGCGACCAGCCCCAGCATTTT; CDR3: CASSSKRRQRGDQPQHF
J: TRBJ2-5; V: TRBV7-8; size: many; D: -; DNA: TGTGCCAGCCACCGCAGGGGCGCAGGGGAGACCCAGTACTTC; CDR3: CASHRRGAGETQYF
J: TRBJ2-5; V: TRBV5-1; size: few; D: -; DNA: TGCGCCAGCAGCTTGGAACGGGTTGGGGGTGAGACCCAGTACTTC; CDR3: CASSLERVGGETQYF
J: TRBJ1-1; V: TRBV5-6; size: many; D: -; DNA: TGTGCCAGCAGCCCTTCGGTGATGAAGCGACTGAACACTGAAGCTTTCTTT; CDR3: CASSPSVMKRLNTEAFF
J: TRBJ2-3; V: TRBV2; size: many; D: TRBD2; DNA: TGTGCCAGCAGTACACAAGGGACTAGCGGAAGAGATACGCAGTATTTT; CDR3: CASSTQGTSGRDTQYF
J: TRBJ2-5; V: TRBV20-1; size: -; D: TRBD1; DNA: TGCAGTGCTAGTGCCCGGACAGGGAAAGAAGAGACCCAGTACTTC; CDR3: CSASARTGKEETQYF
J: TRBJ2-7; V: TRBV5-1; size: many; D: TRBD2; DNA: TGCGCCAGCAGCCCGATCCCGGGACTAGCGGACTACGAGCAGTACTTC; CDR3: CASSPIPGLADYEQYF
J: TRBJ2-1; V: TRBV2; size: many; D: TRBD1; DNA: TGTGCCCGCCGGGACAGGGGGGCTGTAGAGCAGTTCTTC; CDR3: CARRDRGAVEQFF
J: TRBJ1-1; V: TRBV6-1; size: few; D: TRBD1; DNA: TGTGCCAGCACCCTAGGACAGGGGATCCCTGAAGCTTTCTTT; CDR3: CASTLGQGIPEAFF
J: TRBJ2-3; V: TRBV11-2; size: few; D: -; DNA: TGTGCCAGCAGCCAAATTAGCGGATTGGCCCCAGATACGCAGTATTTT; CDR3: CASSQISGLAPDTQYF
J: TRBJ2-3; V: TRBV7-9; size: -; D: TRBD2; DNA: TGTGCCAGCACCAATAGCGGGAGAAACACAGATACGCAGTATTTT; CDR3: CASTNSGRNTDTQYF
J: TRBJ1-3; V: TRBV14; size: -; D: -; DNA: TGTGCCAGCAGCCAACGGCAAGCCTCTGGAAACACCATATATTTT; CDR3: CASSQRQASGNTIYF
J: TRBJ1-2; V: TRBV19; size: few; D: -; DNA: TGTGCCAGTGGCCTTCGGTTAGGGCCGGGTAACTATGGCTACACCTTC; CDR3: CASGLRLGPGNYGYTF
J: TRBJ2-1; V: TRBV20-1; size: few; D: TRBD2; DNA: TGCAGTGCTGGGGGGGGTATCTACGAGCAGTTCTTC; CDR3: CSAGGGIYEQFF
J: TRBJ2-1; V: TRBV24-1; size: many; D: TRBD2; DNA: TGTGCCACCAGTGATACAGACGGACTAGGGGATAGGGAGCAGTTCTTC; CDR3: CATSDTDGLGDREQFF
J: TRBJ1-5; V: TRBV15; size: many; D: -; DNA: TGTGCCACCAGCAGAGATGGTCAGGGGAATCAGCCCCAGCATTTT; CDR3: CATSRDGQGNQPQHF
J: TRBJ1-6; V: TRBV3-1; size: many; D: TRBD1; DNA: TGTGCCAGCAGCCAAGGGGGGACAGGCTATTCACCCCTCCACTTT; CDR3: CASSQGGTGYSPLHF
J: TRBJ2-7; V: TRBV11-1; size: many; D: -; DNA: TGTGCCAGCAGCTTAGAATGGGTGGTTTCAGTTCTACTTCCCTCCTACGAGCAGTACTTC; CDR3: CASSLEWVVSVLLPSYEQYF
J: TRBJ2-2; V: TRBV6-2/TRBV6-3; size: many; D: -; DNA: TGTGCCAGCAGTTACTCGCCAGCGGTCGCCGGGGAGCTGTTTTTT; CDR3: CASSYSPAVAGELFF
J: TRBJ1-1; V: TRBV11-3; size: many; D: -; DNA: TGTGCCAGCAGCTTGAACAATGAGGGGGAGGACACTGAAGCTTTCTTT; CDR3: CASSLNNEGEDTEAFF
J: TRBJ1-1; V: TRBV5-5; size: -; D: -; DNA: TGTGCCAGCAGCTTGGCTACAGGAGTCCTCACTGAAGCTTTCTTT; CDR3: CASSLATGVLTEAFF
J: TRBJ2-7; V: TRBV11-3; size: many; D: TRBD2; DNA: TGTGCCAGCAGCTTAACTAGCGGGGCCTACGAGCAGTACTTC; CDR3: CASSLTSGAYEQYF
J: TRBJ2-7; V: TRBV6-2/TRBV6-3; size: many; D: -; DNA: TGTGCCAGCAGTTCCTCCGGGACGGGAGCCTACGAGCAGTACTTC; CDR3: CASSSSGTGAYEQYF
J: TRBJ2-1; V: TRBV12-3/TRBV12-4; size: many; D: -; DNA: TGTGCCAGCAGTTTTTCCGCCTATTATAATGAGCAGTTCTTC; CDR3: CASSFSAYYNEQFF
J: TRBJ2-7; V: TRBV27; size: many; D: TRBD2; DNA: TGTGCCAGCAGTTTATCAGGGACTAATGTCTACGAGCAGTACTTC; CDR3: CASSLSGTNVYEQYF
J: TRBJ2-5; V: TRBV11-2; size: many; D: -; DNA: TGTGCCAGCAGCCCCCGGGTATTGGAAGAGACCCAGTACTTC; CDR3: CASSPRVLEETQYF
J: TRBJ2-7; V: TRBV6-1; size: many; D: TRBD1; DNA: TGTGCCAGCAGTGATAGGGGGCGAAATCACGAGCAGTACTTC; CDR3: CASSDRGRNHEQYF
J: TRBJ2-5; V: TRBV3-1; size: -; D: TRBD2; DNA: TGTGCCAGCAGCCCCAGAGCGGGGGGCGAGTACCAAGAGACCCAGTACTTC; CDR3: CASSPRAGGEYQETQYF
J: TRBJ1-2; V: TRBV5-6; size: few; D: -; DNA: TGTGCCAGCAGCTTGGGTCCCACGGGCACCTATGGCTACACCTTC; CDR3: CASSLGPTGTYGYTF
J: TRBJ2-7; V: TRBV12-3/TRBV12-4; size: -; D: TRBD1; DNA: TGTGCCAGCACCAAAGACAGGGGCTACGAGCAGTACTTC; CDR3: CASTKDRGYEQYF
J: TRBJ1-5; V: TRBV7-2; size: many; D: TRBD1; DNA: TGTGCCAGCAGCTTCCGACAGGGGGGCAATCAGCCCCAGCATTTT; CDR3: CASSFRQGGNQPQHF
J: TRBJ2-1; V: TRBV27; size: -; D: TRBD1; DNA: TGTGCCAGCAGTTCCGGGACAGGGGTCCATGAGCAGTTCTTC; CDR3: CASSSGTGVHEQFF
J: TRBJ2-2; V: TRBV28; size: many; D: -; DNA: TGTGCCAGCAGGTCAGCAGGGCAGAACACCGGGGAGCTGTTTTTT; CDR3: CASRSAGQNTGELFF
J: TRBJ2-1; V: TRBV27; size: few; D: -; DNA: TGTGCCAGCAGTTTATTCTTGGGGGAGTGGGGCAATGAGCAGTTCTTC; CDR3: CASSLFLGEWGNEQFF
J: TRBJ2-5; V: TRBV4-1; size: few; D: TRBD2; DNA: TGCGCCAGCAGCCAAGGAGCTGGCGGGAGGATCGTAGAGACCCAGTACTTC; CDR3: CASSQGAGGRIVETQYF
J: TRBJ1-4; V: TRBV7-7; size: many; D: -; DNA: TGTGCTAGCAGCTTAGCGATGGGACAAGGTGAAAAACTGTTTTTT; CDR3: CASSLAMGQGEKLFF
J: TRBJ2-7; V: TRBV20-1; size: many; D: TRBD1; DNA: TGCAGTGCTAGGGCCGGGACAGGGGAGGGCGAGCAGTACTTC; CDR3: CSARAGTGEGEQYF
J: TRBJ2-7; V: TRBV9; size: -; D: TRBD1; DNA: TGTGCCAGCAGCGTAGAGGGGACAGCCCTCAAGCAGTACTTC; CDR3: CASSVEGTALKQYF
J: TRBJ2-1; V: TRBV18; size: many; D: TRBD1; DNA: TGTGCCAGCTCACCAGGAACAGGGGACAATGAGCAGTTCTTC; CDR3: CASSPGTGDNEQFF
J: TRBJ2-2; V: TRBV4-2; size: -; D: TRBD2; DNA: TGTGCCAGCACGCGGACTAGCGATGGCGGGGAGCTGTTTTTT; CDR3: CASTRTSDGGELFF
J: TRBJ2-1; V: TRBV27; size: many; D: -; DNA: TGTGCCAGCCGACCGGGATATGGGTCCTTGGAGTACAATGAGCAGTTCTTC; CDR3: CASRPGYGSLEYNEQFF
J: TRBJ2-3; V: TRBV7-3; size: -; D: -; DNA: TGTGCCAGCAGCTTAAGGGGCTTCCGAGACAACTACCGATGGCTTAGCACAGATACGCAGTATTTT; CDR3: CASSLRGFRDNYRWLSTDTQYF
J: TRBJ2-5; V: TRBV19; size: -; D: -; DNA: TGTGCCAGTAGTATAGGGTTCGGGACAACTGAGACCCAGTACTTC; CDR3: CASSIGFGTTETQYF
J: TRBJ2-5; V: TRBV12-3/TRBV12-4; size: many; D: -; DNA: TGTGCCAGCAGTTTAGCTGGTAGCGGAGGCAGGGAGACCCAGTACTTC; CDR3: CASSLAGSGGRETQYF